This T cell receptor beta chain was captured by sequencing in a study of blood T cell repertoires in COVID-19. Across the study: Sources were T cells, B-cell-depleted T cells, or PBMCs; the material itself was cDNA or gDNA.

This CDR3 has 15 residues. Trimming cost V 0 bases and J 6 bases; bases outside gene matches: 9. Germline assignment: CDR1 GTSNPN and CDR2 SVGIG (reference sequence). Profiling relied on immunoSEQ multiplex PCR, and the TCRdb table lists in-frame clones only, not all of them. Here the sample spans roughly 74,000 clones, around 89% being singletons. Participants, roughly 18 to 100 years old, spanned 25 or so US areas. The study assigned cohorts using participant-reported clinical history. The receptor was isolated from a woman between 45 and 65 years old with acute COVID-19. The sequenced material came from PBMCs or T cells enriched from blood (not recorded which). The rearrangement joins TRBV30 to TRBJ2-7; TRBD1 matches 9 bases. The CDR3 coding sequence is TGTGCCTGGAGTGTCGGGACAGGGTATCGCTCCGAGCAGTACTTC. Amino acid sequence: CAWSVGTGYRSEQYF.